This T cell receptor (beta chain) was recorded in a study of cytotoxic CD8 clonotypes in ibrutinib-treated CLL. Study at large: Among responders, some 25 were partial and 2 complete; after median roughly 70 months, approximately 15 stayed remitted and about 12 progressed. Response samples were obtained once patients had received a median 12 months of treatment, range 6 to 36. Across samples, productive templates numbered some 250,000 and productive rearrangements reached approximately 94,000 on average. Study results and limitations: Clonality was higher at ibrutinib response and returned toward baseline at progression.

Concerning this clone itself: Its specificity is not known.

The germline V gene has CDR1 MDHEN and CDR2 SYDVKM. Trimming removed 3 bases from V and 0 bases from J, with 12 bases in between. This CDR3 has 15 residues. Data came from immunoSEQ multiplex PCR; TCRdb stores just in-frame clones and leaves some out. The sample contains 110,000 to 150,000 clones, under 95% of which appear only once. V gene TRBV28 combines with J gene TRBJ2-7; weak D call: TRBD1 (6 bases). The sample in question was PBMCs, obtained after 12 months of ibrutinib treatment. The TCR was taken from a human donor with chronic lymphocytic leukemia. The CDR3 DNA reads as TGTGCCAGCAGTTTGGACAGCATGAGCTCCTACGAGCAGTACTTC. It yields the protein CASSLDSMSSYEQYF.